This is a list of T cell receptor beta chains from one sample in a study of early T cells in non-severe SARS-CoV-2 infection. Via MiXCR, TCRdb re-called the 5' RACE reads, giving one row per CDR3 protein. The table has about 80,000 distinct CDR3 sequences, around 11% seen once. The sequenced material came from whole blood. The receptor set was obtained from an adult who was a healthcare worker with PCR-confirmed SARS-CoV-2 infection or an uninfected control (not recorded which). CDR3s include the opening cysteine and the closing phenylalanine or tryptophan. A D gene is named only where the DNA matches it firmly. Rows give clone size only sometimes, using once, few, many, or a class for an expanded clone.

V gene,J gene,D gene,clone size,CDR3 DNA,CDR3 protein
TRBV15,TRBJ2-7,-,few,TGTGCCACCAGCAGAGATCACCACGAGCAGTACTTC,CATSRDHHEQYF
TRBV2,TRBJ1-1,TRBD1,-,TGTGCCAGCACCTCCTCGTCCTTGTCGGGACAGCTGAACACTGAAGCTTTCTTT,CASTSSSLSGQLNTEAFF
TRBV2,TRBJ2-7,TRBD2,few,TGTGCCAGCAAAGGGGATAGCGGGGGGTACGAGCAGTACTTC,CASKGDSGGYEQYF
TRBV7-2,TRBJ2-3,-,many,TGTGCCAGCAGCCCCTGGGGGGCGACTGGCACAGATACGCAGTATTTT,CASSPWGATGTDTQYF
TRBV4-3,TRBJ2-3,TRBD2,many,TGCGCCAGCAGCCAAGACAATAGCGGGAAGGATACGCAGTATTTT,CASSQDNSGKDTQYF
TRBV27,TRBJ2-3,TRBD2,-,TGTGCCAGCAGTTTACTTGTTGGGGGGGGAGCAGATACGCAGTATTTT,CASSLLVGGGADTQYF
TRBV19,TRBJ2-3,-,many,TGTGCCACCCTTGACATGCTTGGCGTCGGGCATTGTCCAGATACGCAGTATTTT,CATLDMLGVGHCPDTQYF
TRBV27,TRBJ2-5,-,many,TGTGCCAGCAGCCGCCGGGTTTCTGGGGAGACCCAGTACTTC,CASSRRVSGETQYF
TRBV20-1,TRBJ1-5,-,-,TGCAGTGCCACCTCGTTGGGGTCCCTTCAGCCCCAGCATTTT,CSATSLGSLQPQHF
TRBV20-1,TRBJ1-2,TRBD1,many,TGCAGTGCTAGACGGACAGGGGGCAGCTATGGCTACACCTTC,CSARRTGGSYGYTF
TRBV6-5,TRBJ1-2,-,few,TGTGCCAGCAGTTACCGGGGGGTTGGTGATGGCTACACCTTC,CASSYRGVGDGYTF
TRBV2,TRBJ1-2,-,few,TGTGCCAGCATGAGGGGGACGGCTTCTAACTATGGCTACACCTTC,CASMRGTASNYGYTF
TRBV5-1,TRBJ2-1,-,many,TGCGCCAGCAGCGCGCCGGGATTCGACAATGAGCAGTTCTTC,CASSAPGFDNEQFF
TRBV10-3,TRBJ2-1,-,many,TGTGCCATCAATACAGGGCCCGAGCAGTTCTTC,CAINTGPEQFF
TRBV6-4,TRBJ1-6,TRBD1,many,TGTGCCAGCAGTTCCGGGACAGGGGATTCACCCCTCCACTTT,CASSSGTGDSPLHF
TRBV7-8,TRBJ2-3,-,few,TGTGCCAGCAGCGGGGGAGGGGGGCTCAGCACAGATACGCAGTATTTT,CASSGGGGLSTDTQYF
TRBV20-1,TRBJ1-2,-,many,TGCAGTGCTGCACAGGACCCCTATGGCTACACCTTC,CSAAQDPYGYTF
TRBV5-1,TRBJ1-4,-,-,TGCGCCAGCAGCTTGAAGGGGATGGCTAATGAAAAACTGTTTTTT,CASSLKGMANEKLFF
TRBV2,TRBJ2-1,TRBD2,-,TGTGCCAGCAGTGAGGAGTTGGGACTAGCGCCTAACAATGAGCAGTTCTTC,CASSEELGLAPNNEQFF
TRBV7-7,TRBJ2-2,-,-,TGTGCTAGCAGCCCACTGGGCGCGAACACCGGGGAGCTGTTTTTT,CASSPLGANTGELFF
TRBV3-1,TRBJ1-1,-,-,TGTGCCAGCAGCCAGGGACCGCAGGGTGCAGCTTTCTTT,CASSQGPQGAAFF
TRBV21-1,TRBJ2-1,-,many,TGTGCCAGCAGCAAAGAAATAGTCTTTTACAATGAGCAGTTCTTC,CASSKEIVFYNEQFF
TRBV11-3,TRBJ2-7,-,-,TGTGCCAGCAGCAACCGGGACCACCCCTACGAGCAGTACTTC,CASSNRDHPYEQYF
TRBV5-4,TRBJ1-1,-,-,TGTGCCAGCAGCATTGGATGCACTGAAGCTTTCTTT,CASSIGCTEAFF
TRBV11-1,TRBJ1-6,TRBD1,many,TGTGCCAGCAGCCTAAAGGACAGGGGAAATTCACCCCTCCACTTT,CASSLKDRGNSPLHF
TRBV28,TRBJ2-3,-,few,TGTGCCAGCAGTTTGCTTGAGAGGGATACGCAGTATTTT,CASSLLERDTQYF
TRBV20-1,TRBJ2-6,-,once,TGCAGTGCTAGTACGGGGGCTGGGGCCAACGTCCTGACTTTC,CSASTGAGANVLTF